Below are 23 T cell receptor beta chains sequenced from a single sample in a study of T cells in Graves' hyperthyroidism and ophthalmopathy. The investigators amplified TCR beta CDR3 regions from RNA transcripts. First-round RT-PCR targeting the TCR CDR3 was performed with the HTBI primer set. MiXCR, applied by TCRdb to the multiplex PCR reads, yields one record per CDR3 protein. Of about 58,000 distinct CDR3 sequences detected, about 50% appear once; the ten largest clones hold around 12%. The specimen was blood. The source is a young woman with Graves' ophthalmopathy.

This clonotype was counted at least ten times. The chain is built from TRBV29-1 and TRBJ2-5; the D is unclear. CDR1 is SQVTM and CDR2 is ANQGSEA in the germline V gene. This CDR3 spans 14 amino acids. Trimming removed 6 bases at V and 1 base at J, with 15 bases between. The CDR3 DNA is TGCAGCGTCCGGGCCACCGGGCTCCAAGAGACCCAGTACTTC. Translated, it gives CSVRATGLQETQYF.

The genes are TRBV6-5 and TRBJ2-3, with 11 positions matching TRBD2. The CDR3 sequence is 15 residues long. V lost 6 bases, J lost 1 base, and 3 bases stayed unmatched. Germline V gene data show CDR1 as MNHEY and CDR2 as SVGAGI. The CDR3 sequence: CASRKGLAGTDTQYF. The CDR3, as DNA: TGTGCCAGCAGAAAGGGACTAGCGGGCACAGATACGCAGTATTTT.

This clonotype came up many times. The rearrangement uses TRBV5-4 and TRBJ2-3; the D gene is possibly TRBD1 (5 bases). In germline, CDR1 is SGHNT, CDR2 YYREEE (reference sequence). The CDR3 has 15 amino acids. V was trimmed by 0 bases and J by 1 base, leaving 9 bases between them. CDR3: CASSLDGQRTDTQYF. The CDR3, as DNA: TGTGCCAGCAGCTTGGACGGACAACGCACAGATACGCAGTATTTT.

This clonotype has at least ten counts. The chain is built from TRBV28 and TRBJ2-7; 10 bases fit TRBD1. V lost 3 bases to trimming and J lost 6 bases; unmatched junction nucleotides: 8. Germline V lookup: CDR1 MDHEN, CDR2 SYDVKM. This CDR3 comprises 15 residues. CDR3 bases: TGTGCCAGCAGTTTTGGGGGGACAGGGGACGGCGAGCAGTACTTC. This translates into CASSFGGTGDGEQYF. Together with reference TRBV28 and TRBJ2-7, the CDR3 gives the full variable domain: DVKVTQSSRYLVKRTGEKVFLECVQDMDHENMFWYRQDPGLGLRLIYFSYDVKMKEKGDIPEGYSVSREKKERFSLILESASTNQTSMYLCASSFGGTGDGEQYFGPGTRLTVT.

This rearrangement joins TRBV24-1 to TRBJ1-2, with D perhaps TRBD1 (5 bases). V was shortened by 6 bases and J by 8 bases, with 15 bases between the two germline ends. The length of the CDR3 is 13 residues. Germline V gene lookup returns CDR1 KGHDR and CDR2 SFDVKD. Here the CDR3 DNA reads TGTGCCACCAGTAATCTGGGGCGGGGGGGCTACACCTTC. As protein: CATSNLGRGGYTF.

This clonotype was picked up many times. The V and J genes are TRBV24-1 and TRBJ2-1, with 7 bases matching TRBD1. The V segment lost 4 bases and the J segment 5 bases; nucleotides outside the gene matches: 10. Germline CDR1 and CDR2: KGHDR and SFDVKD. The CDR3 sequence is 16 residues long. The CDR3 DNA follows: TGTGCCACCAGTGACCCGAGACAGGGACCCCACAATGAGCAGTTCTTC. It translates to CATSDPRQGPHNEQFF.

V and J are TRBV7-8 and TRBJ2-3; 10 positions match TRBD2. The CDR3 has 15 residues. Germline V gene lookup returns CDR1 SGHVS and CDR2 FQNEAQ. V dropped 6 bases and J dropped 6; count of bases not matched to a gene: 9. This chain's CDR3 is CASRWKSSGSDTQYF. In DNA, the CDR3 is TGTGCCAGCAGGTGGAAGTCTAGCGGGAGTGATACGCAGTATTTT.

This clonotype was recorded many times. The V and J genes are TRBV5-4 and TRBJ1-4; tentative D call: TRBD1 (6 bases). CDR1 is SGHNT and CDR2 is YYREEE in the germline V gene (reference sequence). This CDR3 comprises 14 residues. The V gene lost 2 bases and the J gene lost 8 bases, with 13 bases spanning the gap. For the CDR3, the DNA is TGTGCCAGCAGCTTCCAGGGGATGAAGGAAAAACTGTTTTTT. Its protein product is CASSFQGMKEKLFF. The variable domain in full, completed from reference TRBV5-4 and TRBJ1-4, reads ETGVTQSPTHLIKTRGQQVTLRCSSQSGHNTVSWYQQALGQGPQFIFQYYREEENGRGNFPPRFSGLQFPNYSSELNVNALELDDSALYLCASSFQGMKEKLFFGSGTQLSVL.

Written as DNA, the CDR3 is TGCGCCAGCAGCTTATCCGGCGGGAGCTACAATGAGCAGTATTTT. Its translation: CASSLSGGSYNEQYF. The chain has TRBV5-1 and TRBJ2-3, with 7 bases identical to TRBD2. This CDR3 has 15 residues. V lost 2 bases and J lost 11; bases outside the gene matches: 14. Germline CDR1 reads SGHRS; CDR2 reads YFSETQ.

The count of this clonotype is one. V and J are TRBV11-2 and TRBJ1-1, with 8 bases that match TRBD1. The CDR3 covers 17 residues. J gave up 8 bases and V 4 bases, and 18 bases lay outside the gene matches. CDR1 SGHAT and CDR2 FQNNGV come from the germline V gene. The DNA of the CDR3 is TGTGCCAGCAGCTCGATAGACAGGACAGGGCCACACGCGGAAGCTTTCTTT. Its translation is CASSSIDRTGPHAEAFF.

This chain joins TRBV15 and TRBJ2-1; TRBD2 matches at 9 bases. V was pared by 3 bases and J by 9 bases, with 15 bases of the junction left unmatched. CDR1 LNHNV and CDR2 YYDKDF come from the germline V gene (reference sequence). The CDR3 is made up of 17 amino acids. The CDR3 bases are TGTGCCACCAGCAGCGTAGAGCCGGGACTAGCAGTTGGTGAGCAGTTCTTC. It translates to CATSSVEPGLAVGEQFF.

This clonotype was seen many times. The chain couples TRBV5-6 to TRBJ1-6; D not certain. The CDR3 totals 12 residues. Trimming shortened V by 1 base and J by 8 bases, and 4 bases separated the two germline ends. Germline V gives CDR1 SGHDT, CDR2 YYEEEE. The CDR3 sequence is CASSLRDSPLHF. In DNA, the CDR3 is TGTGCCAGCAGCTTGAGGGATTCACCCCTCCACTTT.

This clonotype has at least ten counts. The CDR3 region is CASSPGGGGLEQYF. In DNA form, the CDR3 reads TGTGCCAGCAGCCCCGGGGGCGGGGGCCTAGAGCAGTACTTC. The chain employs TRBV4-2 and TRBJ2-7, with D maybe TRBD2 (7 bases). Germline V gives CDR1 LGHNA, CDR2 YNFKEQ. Trimming took 4 bases from V and 7 from J, leaving 17 bases between them. This CDR3 has 14 amino acids.

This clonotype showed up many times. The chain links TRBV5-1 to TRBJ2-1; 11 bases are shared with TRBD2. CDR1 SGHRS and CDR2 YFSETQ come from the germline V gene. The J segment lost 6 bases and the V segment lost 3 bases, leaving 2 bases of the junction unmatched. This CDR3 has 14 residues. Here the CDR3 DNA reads TGCGCCAGCAGCTGGACTAGCGGGTCCAATGAGCAGTTCTTC. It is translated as CASSWTSGSNEQFF.

The CDR3 here is CSVRDTGQSIYSPLHF. CDR3 nucleotide sequence: TGCAGCGTTAGGGACACCGGACAGTCAATTTATTCACCCCTCCACTTT. V gene TRBV29-1 combines with J gene TRBJ1-6; maybe TRBD1 (6 bases). The CDR3 has 16 amino acids. The germline gives CDR1 SQVTM, CDR2 ANQGSEA. V was cut by 5 bases and J by 8 bases, with 22 bases left in between.

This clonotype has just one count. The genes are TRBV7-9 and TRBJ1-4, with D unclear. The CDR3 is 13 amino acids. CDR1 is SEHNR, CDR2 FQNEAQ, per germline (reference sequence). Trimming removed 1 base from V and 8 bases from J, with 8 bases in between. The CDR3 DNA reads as TGTGCCAGCAGCTTAGTCCGGCGGGAAAAACTGTTTTTT. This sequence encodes CASSLVRREKLFF. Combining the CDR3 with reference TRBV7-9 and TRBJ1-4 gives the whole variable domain DTGVSQNPRHKITKRGQNVTFRCDPISEHNRLYWYRQTLGQGPEFLTYFQNEAQLEKSRLLSDRFSAERPKGSFSTLEIQRTEQGDSAMYLCASSLVRREKLFFGSGTQLSVL.

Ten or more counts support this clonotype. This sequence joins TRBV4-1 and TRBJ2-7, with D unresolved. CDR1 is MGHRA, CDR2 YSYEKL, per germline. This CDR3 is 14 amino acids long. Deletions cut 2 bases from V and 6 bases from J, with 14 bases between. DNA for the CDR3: TGCGCCAGCAGCCAATCACTCCTATCTCTCGAGCAGTACTTC. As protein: CASSQSLLSLEQYF.

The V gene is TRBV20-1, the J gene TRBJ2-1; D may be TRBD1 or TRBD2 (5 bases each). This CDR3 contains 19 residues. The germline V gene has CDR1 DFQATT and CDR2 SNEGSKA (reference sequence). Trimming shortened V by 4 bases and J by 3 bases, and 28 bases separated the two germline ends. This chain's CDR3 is CSAMDRSGSGPLGYNEQFF. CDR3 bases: TGCAGTGCTATGGATCGCTCTGGGTCGGGGCCACTGGGCTACAATGAGCAGTTCTTC.

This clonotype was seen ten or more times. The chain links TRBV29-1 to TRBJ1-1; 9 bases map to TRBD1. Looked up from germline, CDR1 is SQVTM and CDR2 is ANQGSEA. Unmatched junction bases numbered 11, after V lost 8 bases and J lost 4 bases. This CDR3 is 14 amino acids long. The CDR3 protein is CSFAGTGQTTEAFF. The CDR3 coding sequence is TGCAGCTTTGCCGGGACAGGGCAGACCACTGAAGCTTTCTTT.

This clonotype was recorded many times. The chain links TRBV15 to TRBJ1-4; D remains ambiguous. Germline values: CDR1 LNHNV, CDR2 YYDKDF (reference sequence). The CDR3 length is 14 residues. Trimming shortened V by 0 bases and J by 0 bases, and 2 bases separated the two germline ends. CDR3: CATSRDPTNEKLFF. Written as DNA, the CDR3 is TGTGCCACCAGCAGAGATCCAACTAATGAAAAACTGTTTTTT. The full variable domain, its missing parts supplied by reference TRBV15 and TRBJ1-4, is DAMVIQNPRYQVTQFGKPVTLSCSQTLNHNVMYWYQQKSSQAPKLLFHYYDKDFNNEADTPDNFQSRRPNTSFCFLDIRSPGLGDTAMYLCATSRDPTNEKLFFGSGTQLSVL.

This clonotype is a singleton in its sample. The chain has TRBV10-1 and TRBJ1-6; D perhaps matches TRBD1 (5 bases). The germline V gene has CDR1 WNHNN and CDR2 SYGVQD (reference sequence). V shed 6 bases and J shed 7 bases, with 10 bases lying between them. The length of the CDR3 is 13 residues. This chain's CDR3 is CASREDSNSPLHF. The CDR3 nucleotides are TGCGCCAGCAGAGAAGACAGCAATTCACCCCTCCACTTT.

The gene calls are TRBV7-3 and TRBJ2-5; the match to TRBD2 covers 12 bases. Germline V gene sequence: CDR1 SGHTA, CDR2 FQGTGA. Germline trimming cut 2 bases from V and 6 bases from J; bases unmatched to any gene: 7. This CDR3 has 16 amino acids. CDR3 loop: CASSLLAGGPGKTQYF. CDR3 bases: TGTGCCAGCAGCTTACTAGCGGGAGGGCCGGGAAAGACCCAGTACTTC.

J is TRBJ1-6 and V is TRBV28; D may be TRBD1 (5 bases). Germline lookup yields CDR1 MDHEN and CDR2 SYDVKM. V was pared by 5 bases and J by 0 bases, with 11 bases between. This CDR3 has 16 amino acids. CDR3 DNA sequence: TGTGCCAGCAGTAGACAGCGGAGCTCCTATAATTCACCCCTCCACTTT. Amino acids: CASSRQRSSYNSPLHF.